This is a list of T cell receptor beta chains from one sample in a study of a mutant IDH1 vaccine in newly diagnosed glioma. Their antigens are not known. Some clones are missing from TCRdb's copy, which holds only in-frame ones; the method was immunoSEQ multiplex PCR. The table has some 48,000 clones, 76% seen once; the top ten hold more than 10%. The specimen was PBMCs, collected from a glioma patient whose treatment included an IDH1 peptide vaccine. The receptors derive from a man between 40 and 49 years old with glioma. Each CDR3 is given with its conserved first and last residue. The D gene is left open where the match is weak. Clone size is given for some rows only: seen once, a few or many times, or a class if the clone is expanded.

v_gene	abundance	d_gene	j_gene	CDR3aa	CDR3nt
TRBV27	-	-	TRBJ1-2	CASGLRPNYGYTF	TGTGCCAGTGGACTACGGCCTAACTATGGCTACACCTTC
TRBV29-1	-	TRBD2	TRBJ2-3	CSSEGLAGVGTQYF	TGCAGCTCCGAGGGACTAGCGGGAGTAGGGACGCAGTATTTT
TRBV6-6	-	TRBD2	TRBJ2-1	CASSYDASGRGEQFF	TGTGCCAGCAGTTACGATGCTAGCGGGAGAGGTGAGCAGTTCTTC
TRBV5-1	-	-	TRBJ2-1	CASSFDGSSYNEQFF	TGCGCCAGCAGCTTCGACGGGAGCTCCTACAATGAGCAGTTCTTC
TRBV2	-	-	TRBJ2-5	CASRIETQYF	TGTGCCAGCAGAATAGAGACCCAGTACTTC
TRBV7-9	-	-	TRBJ1-4	CASSSGLGGEKLFF	TGTGCCAGCAGTTCAGGGTTAGGTGGTGAAAAACTGTTTTTT
TRBV18	few	TRBD1	TRBJ2-3	CASSPNGQGGSTDTQYF	TGTGCCAGCTCACCGAACGGACAGGGTGGGAGCACAGATACGCAGTATTTT
TRBV7-2	-	TRBD2	TRBJ2-3	CASSFFSTGGPEDTQYF	TGTGCCAGCAGCTTTTTCTCCACGGGAGGGCCAGAAGATACGCAGTATTTT
TRBV15	-	TRBD2	TRBJ2-5	CATSRDRGLVYQETQYF	TGTGCCACCAGCAGAGATAGGGGACTAGTGTACCAAGAGACCCAGTACTTC
TRBV18	-	-	TRBJ1-2	CASSSTTESYGYTF	TGTGCCAGCTCATCTACCACTGAGAGCTATGGCTACACCTTC
TRBV15	-	-	TRBJ2-7	CATSRDWQKGGEQYF	TGTGCCACCAGCAGAGATTGGCAGAAGGGTGGGGAGCAGTACTTC
TRBV2	few	-	TRBJ1-5	CASRRQGNQPQHF	TGTGCCAGCAGGCGACAGGGCAATCAGCCCCAGCATTTT
TRBV7-8	-	-	TRBJ2-5	CASSLGSVGGQETQYF	TGTGCCAGCAGCTTAGGGAGCGTAGGGGGGCAAGAGACCCAGTACTTC
TRBV27	-	-	TRBJ1-1	CASSASKRNTEAFF	TGTGCCAGCAGTGCGTCGAAAAGGAACACTGAAGCTTTCTTT
TRBV19	-	-	TRBJ2-2	CASSNQGGIGELFF	TGTGCCAGTAGTAACCAGGGCGGGATCGGGGAGCTGTTTTTT
TRBV5-6	-	TRBD2	TRBJ2-1	CASSALAGRRDEQFF	TGTGCCAGCAGCGCGCTAGCGGGAAGACGCGATGAGCAGTTCTTC
TRBV18	-	-	TRBJ1-2	CASSLKDWAYYGYTF	TGTGCCAGCTCACTTAAGGACTGGGCTTACTATGGCTACACCTTC
TRBV6-5	-	TRBD2	TRBJ2-1	CASSSGLAGDNEQFF	TGTGCCAGCAGTTCGGGACTAGCGGGGGACAATGAGCAGTTCTTC
TRBV19	once	TRBD2	TRBJ2-7	CASSIVNRLAGGYEQYF	TGTGCCAGTAGTATCGTCAACAGGCTAGCGGGAGGGTACGAGCAGTACTTC
TRBV6-5	once	-	TRBJ1-3	CASRSSGNTIYF	TGTGCCAGCAGAAGCTCTGGAAACACCATATATTTT
TRBV19	-	-	TRBJ2-3	CASSIAGTQGGTQYF	TGTGCCAGTAGTATAGCTGGGACTCAGGGAGGTACGCAGTATTTT
TRBV4-1	-	-	TRBJ2-1	CASSQDKGRSKYNEQFF	TGCGCCAGCAGCCAAGATAAGGGGCGGTCGAAATACAATGAGCAGTTCTTC
TRBV4-1	-	TRBD2	TRBJ2-1	CASSQDRRLAGGNEQFF	TGCGCCAGCAGCCAAGATCGGAGACTAGCGGGGGGGAATGAGCAGTTCTTC
TRBV9	-	-	TRBJ2-3	CASSADTDTQYF	TGTGCCAGCAGCGCGGACACAGATACGCAGTATTTT
TRBV2	once	-	TRBJ2-5	CASSGTGSGTQYF	TGTGCCAGCAGTGGAACTGGGTCGGGGACCCAGTACTTC